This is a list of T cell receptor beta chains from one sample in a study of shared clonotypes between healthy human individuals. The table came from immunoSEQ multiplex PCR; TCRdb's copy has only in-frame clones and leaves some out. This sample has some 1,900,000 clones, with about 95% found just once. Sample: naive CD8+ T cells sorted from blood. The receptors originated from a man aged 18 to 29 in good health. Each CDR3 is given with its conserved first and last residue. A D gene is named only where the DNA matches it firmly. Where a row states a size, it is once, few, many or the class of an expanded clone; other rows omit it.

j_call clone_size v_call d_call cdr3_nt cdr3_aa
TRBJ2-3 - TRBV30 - TGTGCCTGGAGTGGGACTTCCTCGATAGATACGCAGTATTTT CAWSGTSSIDTQYF
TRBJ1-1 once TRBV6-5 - TGTGCCAGCAGTTACTCAAGGGGAACTGAAGCTTTCTTT CASSYSRGTEAFF
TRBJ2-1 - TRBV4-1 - TGCGCCAGCAGCCCCATCTTAAGGGAAGGCGATGAGCAGTTCTTC CASSPILREGDEQFF
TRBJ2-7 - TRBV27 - TGTGCCAGCAGTTTATCGGCCGGGCCCCTCCTCTCCTACGAGCAGTACTTC CASSLSAGPLLSYEQYF
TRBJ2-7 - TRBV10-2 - TGCGCCAGCAGTGATTTAACGGAGCAGTACTTC CASSDLTEQYF
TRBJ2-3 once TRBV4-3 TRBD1 TGCGCCAGCAGCCAAGATACAGGGACAGAGGAAGATACGCAGTATTTT CASSQDTGTEEDTQYF
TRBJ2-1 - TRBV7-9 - TGTGCCAGCAGCTTAGCGGTTCGGCTAGGGTACAATGAGCAGTTCTTC CASSLAVRLGYNEQFF
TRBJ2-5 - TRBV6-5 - TGTGCCAGCAGTTACAGCGTCGGGGGTCAAGAGACCCAGTACTTC CASSYSVGGQETQYF
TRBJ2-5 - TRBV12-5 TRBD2 TGTGCTAGTGGTTTGGCCAGCGGGGGCCGGGAGACCCAGTACTTC CASGLASGGRETQYF
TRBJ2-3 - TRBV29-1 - TGCAGCGTTGAGGCGGAAATCACAGATACGCAGTATTTT CSVEAEITDTQYF
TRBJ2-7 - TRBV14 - TGTGCCAGCAGCCAAGGCCCTCGGGGGTACCTCTCCTACGAGCAGTACTTC CASSQGPRGYLSYEQYF
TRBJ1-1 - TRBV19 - TGTGCCACCAAACAGGGAAACACTGAAGCTTTCTTT CATKQGNTEAFF
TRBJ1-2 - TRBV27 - TGTGCCAGCAGTTTATCGGTAGGGGATATTAACTATGGCTACACCTTC CASSLSVGDINYGYTF
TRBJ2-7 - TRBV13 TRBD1 TGTGCCAGCAGCTCCCCCCGGGACAGCTACGAGCAGTACTTC CASSSPRDSYEQYF
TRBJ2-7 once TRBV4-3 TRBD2 TGCGCCAGCAGCCAAGATGTCATGGGGGCTAGCGGGTGGCAAGGAGGGCAGTACTTC CASSQDVMGASGWQGGQYF
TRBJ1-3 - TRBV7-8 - TGTGCCAGCAGCTTAGGGGGGAGTGGAAACACCATATATTTT CASSLGGSGNTIYF
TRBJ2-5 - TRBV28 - TGTGCCAGCAGTCTCGCCGACACGGACGGACAAGAGACCCAGTACTTC CASSLADTDGQETQYF
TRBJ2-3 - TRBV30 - TGTGCCTGGAGTCCGGACAGCACAGATACGCAGTATTTT CAWSPDSTDTQYF
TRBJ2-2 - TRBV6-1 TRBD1 TGTGCCAGCAGTAGGACAGGGGCGTCCGGGGAGCTGTTTTTT CASSRTGASGELFF
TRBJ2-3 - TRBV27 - TGTGCCAGCTCCCCCGGGACTCCCATCGGTGGTACGCAGTATTTT CASSPGTPIGGTQYF
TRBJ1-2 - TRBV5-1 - TGCGCCAGCAGATCGGACGGGTGGGTCTATGGCTACACCTTC CASRSDGWVYGYTF
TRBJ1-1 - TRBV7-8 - TGTGCCAGCAGCTCATTCGGCAGGGTTATGAACACTGAAGCTTTCTTT CASSSFGRVMNTEAFF
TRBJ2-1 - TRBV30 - TGTGCCTGGATGAGAGCAGGGAATGAGCAGTTCTTC CAWMRAGNEQFF
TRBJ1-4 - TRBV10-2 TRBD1 TGCGCCAGCAGTGGAACGGGACAGGGGAATCTGCTATATGAAAAACTGTTTTTT CASSGTGQGNLLYEKLFF
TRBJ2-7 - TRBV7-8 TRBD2 TGTGCCAGCAGCTCACAACTAGCGGGGATCTCCTACGAGCAGTACTTC CASSSQLAGISYEQYF
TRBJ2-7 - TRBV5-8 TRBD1 TGTGCCAGCAGCTTGGGACAGGGGAATTCCTACGAGCAGTACTTC CASSLGQGNSYEQYF
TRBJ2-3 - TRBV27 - TGTGCCAGCAGGCCCACGACGGTACGATCCACAGATACGCAGTATTTT CASRPTTVRSTDTQYF
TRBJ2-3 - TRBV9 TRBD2 TGTGCCAGCAGCGCTAGCGGGGGGGAACCCACAGATACGCAGTATTTT CASSASGGEPTDTQYF
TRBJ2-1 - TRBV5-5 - TGTGCCAGCAGTAGGTCTCGCATCGATGAGCAGTTCTTC CASSRSRIDEQFF
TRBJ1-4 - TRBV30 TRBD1 TGTGCCTGGAGCACCGGGACAGCCCATGAAAAACTGTTTTTT CAWSTGTAHEKLFF
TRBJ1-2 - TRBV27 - TGTGCCAGCATGCCAGGGGTGGGCTATGGCTACACCTTC CASMPGVGYGYTF
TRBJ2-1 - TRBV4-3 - TGCGCCAGCAGCCAAGAAACTGGGGCCGGCTCCTACAATGAGCAGTTCTTC CASSQETGAGSYNEQFF
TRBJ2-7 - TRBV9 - TGTGCCAGCAGCCCCCAACCGGGTTACGAGCAGTACTTC CASSPQPGYEQYF
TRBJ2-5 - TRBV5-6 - TGTGCCAGCAGCTTGGGCCCAGGGGAAGAGACCCAGTACTTC CASSLGPGEETQYF
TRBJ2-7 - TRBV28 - TGTGCCAGCAGAATCATGCAGGGCTCCGAGCAGTACTTC CASRIMQGSEQYF
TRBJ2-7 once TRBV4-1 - TGCGCCAGCAGCCAAGTTGGAGGGGCCGCCTACGAGCAGTACTTC CASSQVGGAAYEQYF
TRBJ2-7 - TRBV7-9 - TGTGCCAGCAGCTTAAGTCCGTGGGCCGGGGACGAGCAGTACTTC CASSLSPWAGDEQYF